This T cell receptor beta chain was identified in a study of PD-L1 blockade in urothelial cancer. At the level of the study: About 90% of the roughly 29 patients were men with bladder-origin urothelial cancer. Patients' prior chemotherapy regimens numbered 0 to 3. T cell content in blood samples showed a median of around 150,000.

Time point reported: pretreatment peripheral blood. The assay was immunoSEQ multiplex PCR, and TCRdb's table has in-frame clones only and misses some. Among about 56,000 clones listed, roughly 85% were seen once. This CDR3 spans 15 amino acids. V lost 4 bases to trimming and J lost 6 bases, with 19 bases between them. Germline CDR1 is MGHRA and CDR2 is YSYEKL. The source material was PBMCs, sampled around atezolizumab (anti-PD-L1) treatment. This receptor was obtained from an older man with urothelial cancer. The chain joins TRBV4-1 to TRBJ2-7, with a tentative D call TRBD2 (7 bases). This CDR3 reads CASSLGGLGESEQYF. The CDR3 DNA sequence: TGCGCCAGCAGCCTGGGGGGGCTGGGGGAGAGCGAGCAGTACTTC.